The following is a T cell receptor (beta chain) sequence with its context. V was trimmed by 0 bases and J by 5 bases, leaving 13 bases between them. Germline CDR1 GTSNPN, CDR2 SVGIG (reference sequence). This CDR3 has 14 amino acids. This entry comes from a study of blood T cell repertoires in COVID-19. About the study: The study drew acute and convalescent COVID-19 samples from the United States, Italy and Spain. T cells, B-cell-depleted T cells, or PBMCs supplied cDNA or gDNA.

One Seattle source followed patients from active infection through their disease course. As handled by the study authors: From reference gene primer amplification, estimates of nucleated cell counts were derived. Only in-frame clones appear in the TCRdb table, and some are missing; sequencing was by immunoSEQ multiplex PCR. That table supplies the V and J calls and clone size; D and trimming were determined from the DNA. The sample has 150,000 to 200,000 clones; just under 90% are singletons. J is TRBJ2-5 and V is TRBV30; tentative D call: TRBD1 (6 bases). This receptor was taken from an older woman with COVID-19, enrolled during active disease. Sequencing was carried out using peripheral blood. CDR3 loop: CAWSVWGRAETQYF. CDR3 nucleotides: TGTGCCTGGAGTGTGTGGGGGCGCGCGGAGACCCAGTACTTC.